This is a list of T cell receptor beta chains from one sample in a study of a mutant IDH1 vaccine in newly diagnosed glioma. Profiling relied on immunoSEQ multiplex PCR, and the TCRdb table lists in-frame clones only, not all of them. This sample has roughly 40,000 clones, with roughly nine tenths found just once. Their cognate antigens are unknown. The starting material was PBMCs, obtained from a glioma patient whose treatment included an IDH1 peptide vaccine. The receptors originated from a man aged 45-60 years with glioma. CDR3s include the opening cysteine and the closing phenylalanine or tryptophan. Each record gives: CDR3 protein, CDR3 DNA, D gene, clone size, J gene, V gene. The D gene is left open where the match is weak. Rows give clone size only sometimes, using once, few, many, or a class for an expanded clone.

cdr3_aa: CAISRMYGSDTQYF
cdr3_nt: TGTGCCATTAGTAGAATGTACGGTTCAGATACGCAGTATTTT
d_call: -
clone_size: -
j_call: TRBJ2-3
v_call: TRBV7-9

cdr3_aa: CASRHRGSVGEQYF
cdr3_nt: TGTGCCAGCAGGCACCGAGGGTCGGTGGGGGAGCAGTACTTC
d_call: -
clone_size: -
j_call: TRBJ2-7
v_call: TRBV28

cdr3_aa: CASSLSLGPPSYEQYF
cdr3_nt: TGTGCCAGCAGTTTGTCGCTGGGACCTCCATCCTACGAGCAGTACTTC
d_call: -
clone_size: -
j_call: TRBJ2-7
v_call: TRBV27

cdr3_aa: CSVEAGADFYEQYF
cdr3_nt: TGCAGCGTTGAGGCAGGGGCAGATTTTTACGAGCAGTACTTC
d_call: -
clone_size: -
j_call: TRBJ2-7
v_call: TRBV29-1

cdr3_aa: CASRGGESNGYTF
cdr3_nt: TGTGCCAGCAGGGGGGGCGAATCCAATGGCTACACCTTC
d_call: -
clone_size: -
j_call: TRBJ1-2
v_call: TRBV2

cdr3_aa: CASSQLSNAFF
cdr3_nt: TGTGCCAGCAGCCAACTATCAAATGCTTTCTTT
d_call: -
clone_size: -
j_call: TRBJ1-1
v_call: TRBV7-2

cdr3_aa: CASNRQGYEQYF
cdr3_nt: TGTGCCAGCAACAGACAGGGGTACGAGCAGTACTTC
d_call: TRBD1
clone_size: -
j_call: TRBJ2-7
v_call: TRBV6-1

cdr3_aa: CASSPPGSGDTQYF
cdr3_nt: TGTGCCAGCTCACCACCAGGTAGCGGGGATACGCAGTATTTT
d_call: TRBD2
clone_size: -
j_call: TRBJ2-3
v_call: TRBV18

cdr3_aa: CASSLTGNTGELFF
cdr3_nt: TGTGCCAGCAGTTTAACGGGGAACACCGGGGAGCTGTTTTTT
d_call: -
clone_size: -
j_call: TRBJ2-2
v_call: TRBV28

cdr3_aa: CASSGPGGGPLHF
cdr3_nt: TGTGCCAGCAGCGGTCCCGGGGGGGGACCCCTCCACTTT
d_call: -
clone_size: -
j_call: TRBJ1-6
v_call: TRBV9

cdr3_aa: CATSRRMNEKLFF
cdr3_nt: TGTGCCACCAGCAGGCGGATGAATGAAAAACTGTTTTTT
d_call: -
clone_size: -
j_call: TRBJ1-4
v_call: TRBV15

cdr3_aa: CASRDMSAYGYTF
cdr3_nt: TGCGCCAGCCGGGACATGAGTGCCTATGGCTACACCTTC
d_call: -
clone_size: -
j_call: TRBJ1-2
v_call: TRBV5-1

cdr3_aa: CASSRQQETQYF
cdr3_nt: TGTGCCAGCAGCCGACAGCAAGAGACCCAGTACTTC
d_call: -
clone_size: -
j_call: TRBJ2-5
v_call: TRBV2

cdr3_aa: CAWSVLGTGVETQYF
cdr3_nt: TGTGCCTGGAGTGTATTGGGGACAGGGGTTGAGACCCAGTACTTC
d_call: TRBD1
clone_size: -
j_call: TRBJ2-5
v_call: TRBV30

cdr3_aa: CASSESSGSPTGELFF
cdr3_nt: TGCGCCAGCAGTGAGTCGTCGGGGAGCCCCACCGGGGAGCTGTTTTTT
d_call: -
clone_size: -
j_call: TRBJ2-2
v_call: TRBV10-2

cdr3_aa: CASREIVTETYGYTF
cdr3_nt: TGCGCCAGCAGGGAGATTGTGACAGAGACTTATGGCTACACCTTC
d_call: -
clone_size: once
j_call: TRBJ1-2
v_call: TRBV10-2

cdr3_aa: CASSPGQVLNQPQHF
cdr3_nt: TGTGCCAGCAGTCCCGGACAGGTACTCAATCAGCCCCAGCATTTT
d_call: TRBD1
clone_size: -
j_call: TRBJ1-5
v_call: TRBV6-6

cdr3_aa: CASSGIPKTGSNTGELFF
cdr3_nt: TGTGCCAGCAGCGGGATCCCAAAGACAGGGTCGAACACCGGGGAGCTGTTTTTT
d_call: TRBD1
clone_size: -
j_call: TRBJ2-2
v_call: TRBV7-9

cdr3_aa: CASSQGQGDEKLFF
cdr3_nt: TGCGCCAGCAGCCAAGGACAGGGGGATGAAAAACTGTTTTTT
d_call: TRBD1
clone_size: -
j_call: TRBJ1-4
v_call: TRBV4-3

cdr3_aa: CASSIVGAGWDQPQHF
cdr3_nt: TGTGCCAGTAGTATAGTGGGCGCAGGATGGGATCAGCCCCAGCATTTT
d_call: -
clone_size: -
j_call: TRBJ1-5
v_call: TRBV19

cdr3_aa: CASSLMVGPSYNEQFF
cdr3_nt: TGTGCCAGCAGCTTAATGGTGGGCCCGTCTTACAATGAGCAGTTCTTC
d_call: -
clone_size: -
j_call: TRBJ2-1
v_call: TRBV7-9

cdr3_aa: CASTPAPSGTGGMDYGYTF
cdr3_nt: TGTGCCAGCACCCCCGCCCCCTCCGGGACAGGGGGCATGGATTATGGCTACACCTTC
d_call: TRBD1
clone_size: -
j_call: TRBJ1-2
v_call: TRBV5-5

cdr3_aa: CASSAVGETVNTEAFF
cdr3_nt: TGTGCCAGCAGTGCCGTCGGGGAGACAGTGAACACTGAAGCTTTCTTT
d_call: -
clone_size: -
j_call: TRBJ1-1
v_call: TRBV25-1

cdr3_aa: CASSLRRANTEAFF
cdr3_nt: TGTGCCAGCAGCTTACGCAGGGCGAACACTGAAGCTTTCTTT
d_call: -
clone_size: -
j_call: TRBJ1-1
v_call: TRBV5-5

cdr3_aa: CASSQDRSLVSVGGDTGELFF
cdr3_nt: TGCGCCAGCAGCCAAGATCGGAGTTTGGTGTCCGTAGGGGGCGATACCGGGGAGCTGTTTTTT
d_call: TRBD1
clone_size: -
j_call: TRBJ2-2
v_call: TRBV4-1

cdr3_aa: CASSLDISAKNIQYF
cdr3_nt: TGCGCCAGCAGCCTTGACATCTCAGCCAAAAACATTCAGTACTTC
d_call: -
clone_size: -
j_call: TRBJ2-4
v_call: TRBV5-1

cdr3_aa: CASSEALLAGGSDTQYF
cdr3_nt: TGTGCCAGCAGTGAAGCGCTTCTAGCGGGAGGATCGGATACGCAGTATTTT
d_call: TRBD2
clone_size: -
j_call: TRBJ2-3
v_call: TRBV2

cdr3_aa: CASSLRVMGTEAFF
cdr3_nt: TGTGCCAGCAGCTTAAGGGTGATGGGCACTGAAGCTTTCTTT
d_call: -
clone_size: -
j_call: TRBJ1-1
v_call: TRBV7-8